The TCR beta chain under discussion was sequenced for a study of identical twins. TCRdb re-derived calls from the 5' RACE reads in MiXCR, one entry per CDR3 protein. The repertoire holds a few hundred thousand distinct CDR3 sequences, with approximately 14% as singletons. This CDR3 is built from 13 residues. V shed 4 bases and J shed 5 bases, with 12 bases lying between them. Germline CDR1 is MNHEY and CDR2 is SVGEGT. This clonotype has ten or more counts. This same sample was also taken into another study, of yellow fever vaccine responses in identical twins.

The sequence came from a woman between 18 and 29 years old in good health. The rearrangement uses TRBV6-2 or TRBV6-3 and TRBJ2-7, with a weak D call TRBD1 (5 bases). The specimen sequenced was CD4+ T cells sorted from blood. The CDR3 here is CASSSQGNHEQYF. DNA of the CDR3: TGTGCCAGCAGTTCCCAGGGTAACCACGAGCAGTACTTC.